This T cell receptor beta chain is from a study of T cell responses to AZD1222 COVID-19 vaccine. Study-level results: Spike-specific TCR breadth and depth both grew after two AZD1222 doses. Mostly white British, mostly female donors; authors suggested clonal diversity may be underestimated.

Method: immunoSEQ multiplex PCR; TCRdb's copy keeps in-frame clones and lacks some. This table holds 100,000 or so clones, approximately 91% found once. In germline, CDR1 is ENHRY, CDR2 SYGVKD. CDR3 length equals 15 residues. With V trimmed by 8 bases and J by 6 bases, 12 bases remained unmatched. Note on this clone: The antigen remains unidentified.

This specimen consisted of peripheral blood, obtained on day 0 of AZD1222 vaccination. The TCR was taken from an adult in good health. The chain recombines TRBV10-3 with TRBJ2-2; 7 bases align to TRBD1. The CDR3 DNA reads TGTGCCATCGCGACTCTTACAGGGGACCCCGGGGAGCTGTTTTTT. Protein: CAIATLTGDPGELFF.